One and the same sample provided the 31 T cell receptor beta chains below, sequenced in a study of cytotoxic CD8 clonotypes in ibrutinib-treated CLL. Profiled with immunoSEQ multiplex PCR; TCRdb holds only in-frame clones, not every one. This table holds 11,000 to 15,000 clones, roughly 67% found once. The starting material was PBMCs, obtained before ibrutinib treatment. The source of these receptors is a human donor with chronic lymphocytic leukemia.

The chain recombines TRBV2 with TRBJ2-1, with a weak D call TRBD2 (6 bases). From germline, CDR1 is SNHLY and CDR2 FYNNEI. Trimming left V 3 bases short and J 4 bases short, with 7 bases between. The CDR3 is made up of 13 amino acids. The chain's CDR3 is CASSDREYNEQFF. The CDR3 nucleotides are TGTGCCAGCAGTGACCGGGAGTACAATGAGCAGTTCTTC.

The chain employs TRBV5-6 and TRBJ2-3; D is undetermined. From germline, CDR1 is SGHDT and CDR2 YYEEEE. The V and J ends lost 4 bases and 2 bases respectively, with 2 bases between them. CDR3 length: 11 residues. The CDR3 sequence is CASSNTDTQYF. The CDR3, as DNA: TGTGCCAGCAGCAACACAGATACGCAGTATTTT.

CDR3 in amino acids: CASSLVGVADTQYF. CDR3 bases: TGTGCCAGCAGCTTAGTGGGGGTGGCAGATACGCAGTATTTT. The chain couples TRBV11-2 to TRBJ2-3, with D perhaps being TRBD1 or TRBD2 (5 bases each). CDR3 length equals 14 residues. Germline values: CDR1 SGHAT, CDR2 FQNNGV. V lost 1 base and J 4 bases, leaving 9 bases between the germline ends.

The chain links TRBV5-6 to TRBJ2-1; no clear D gene. In germline, CDR1 is SGHDT, CDR2 YYEEEE. The V and J ends lost 3 bases and 1 base respectively, with 11 bases between them. This CDR3 has 15 amino acids. The CDR3 bases are TGTGCCAGCAGCTCCTTCGAGGTATCCTACAATGAGCAGTTCTTC. It translates to CASSSFEVSYNEQFF.

The chain is built from TRBV5-1 and TRBJ2-5, with TRBD1 matching 11 bases. V lost 4 bases, J lost 5 bases, and 7 bases stayed unmatched. CDR1 is SGHRS, CDR2 YFSETQ, per germline. This CDR3 spans 15 amino acids. CDR3 sequence: CASSNGQGAGETQYF. The CDR3 nucleotides are TGCGCCAGCAGCAACGGACAGGGGGCAGGGGAGACCCAGTACTTC.

The chain is built from TRBV5-6 and TRBJ1-5; D is ambiguous. V gave up 2 bases and J gave up 3 bases, with 9 bases separating them. CDR3 length equals 14 residues. The germline V gene encodes CDR1 SGHDT and CDR2 YYEEEE. The CDR3 is CASSFYGPNQPQHF. The CDR3 nucleotides are TGTGCCAGCAGCTTTTACGGGCCCAATCAGCCCCAGCATTTT.

The chain couples TRBV10-2 to TRBJ1-2; TRBD1 matches 12 bases. This CDR3 region has 14 residues. The J segment lost 8 bases and the V segment lost 1 base, leaving 2 bases of the junction unmatched. Germline loops: CDR1 WSHSY, CDR2 SAAADI. DNA for the CDR3: TGCGCCAGCAGTGAGTTGGGGACAGGGGGCGGCTACACCTTC. It specifies CASSELGTGGGYTF.

The rearrangement uses TRBV19 and TRBJ2-1; TRBD2 is a possible D gene (6 bases). V was trimmed by 3 bases and J by 7 bases, leaving 13 bases between them. The CDR3 has 14 residues. Germline lookup yields CDR1 LNHDA and CDR2 SQIVND (reference sequence). The CDR3 DNA sequence: TGTGCCAGTAGTATCCGGGACTTGAGGAATGAGCAGTTCTTC. It specifies CASSIRDLRNEQFF.

In regard to this clone: Germline and junction disagree at one end, which may indicate a read error. The chain carries TRBV29-1 and TRBJ2-2; D is ambiguous. CDR3 length equals 11 residues. CDR1 and CDR2 from the germline V gene are SQVTM and ANQGSEA. CDR3 sequence: CSVEDPGPQRF. The CDR3 DNA sequence: TGCAGCGTTGAAGATCCAGGACCGCAACGTTTT.

The chain combines TRBV18 with TRBJ2-3; D remains unclear. Per the germline V gene, CDR1 is KGHSH and CDR2 is LQKENI. The CDR3 is 15 residues long. With 4 bases removed from V and 3 bases from J, the gap between germline ends came to 14 bases. The CDR3 bases are TGTGCCAGCTCACTTAGGCCGGACCCGACAGATACGCAGTATTTT. Translating it yields CASSLRPDPTDTQYF.

The rearrangement joins TRBV5-1 to TRBJ1-2; TRBD1 matches at 9 bases. The germline V gene encodes CDR1 SGHRS and CDR2 YFSETQ. V trimming: 4 bases; J trimming: 2 bases; junction bases outside the gene matches: 3. The CDR3 contains 14 residues. CDR3 sequence: CASSVTGGNYGYTF. In DNA, the CDR3 is TGCGCCAGCAGCGTAACAGGGGGCAACTATGGCTACACCTTC. Full variable domain (remainder filled in from reference TRBV5-1 and TRBJ1-2): KAGVTQTPRYLIKTRGQQVTLSCSPISGHRSVSWYQQTPGQGLQFLFEYFSETQRNKGNFPGRFSGRQFSNSRSEMNVSTLELGDSALYLCASSVTGGNYGYTFGSGTRLTVV.

The rearrangement uses TRBV7-2 and TRBJ2-1; 8 nucleotides align to TRBD1. Germline CDR1 reads SGHTA; CDR2 reads FQGNSA. The CDR3 totals 15 residues. With 0 bases clipped from V and 3 bases from J, the junction kept 1 base outside the gene matches. The CDR3 bases are TGTGCCAGCAGCTTAGCACAGGGGGACTACAATGAGCAGTTCTTC. This gives the protein CASSLAQGDYNEQFF.

V is TRBV25-1 and J is TRBJ2-7; no clear D gene. Germline values: CDR1 MGHDK, CDR2 SYGVNS. The CDR3 is made up of 12 amino acids. V was clipped by 1 base and J by 4 bases, with 5 bases between them. The chain's CDR3 is CASSESYYEQYF. The CDR3 coding sequence is TGTGCCAGCAGTGAATCTTATTACGAGCAGTACTTC.

The V and J genes are TRBV7-9 and TRBJ1-1; perhaps TRBD1 as D (6 bases). V was trimmed by 1 base and J by 5 bases, leaving 14 bases between them. The CDR3 has 15 amino acids. Germline CDR1 and CDR2: SEHNR and FQNEAQ (reference sequence). CDR3 nucleotides: TGTGCCAGCAGCTTAGGGGAGGGGGTAGAGACTGAAGCTTTCTTT. Its protein is CASSLGEGVETEAFF.

The CDR3 nucleotides are TGTGCCAGCACCCCCAGGGGACACTATGGCTACACCTTC. It codes for CASTPRGHYGYTF. The chain has TRBV25-1 and TRBJ1-2; a possible D gene is TRBD1 (6 bases). The CDR3 runs to 13 residues. CDR1 is MGHDK, CDR2 SYGVNS, per germline. V lost 7 bases, J lost 3 bases, and 12 bases lay in between.

Points on this clone: The same CDR3 arises from other DNA sequences in this sample as well. The rearrangement uses TRBV5-1 and TRBJ1-1, with TRBD1 identical over 8 bases. This CDR3 contains 13 residues. Germline V CDR1 and CDR2: SGHRS, YFSETQ. V gave up 1 base and J gave up 8 bases; unmatched junction bases: 4. The CDR3 protein is CASSLWGQAEAFF. The CDR3 DNA sequence: TGCGCCAGCAGCTTGTGGGGACAGGCCGAAGCTTTCTTT.

The genes are TRBV19 and TRBJ2-7; the D gene is possibly TRBD2 (6 bases). Germline V lookup: CDR1 LNHDA, CDR2 SQIVND (reference sequence). V was clipped by 7 bases and J by 5 bases, with 18 bases between them. The length of the CDR3 is 14 residues. The CDR3 nucleotides read TGTGCCAGTACAAGCCGGGACTTGACTCACGAGCAGTACTTC. It encodes CASTSRDLTHEQYF.

This clone was recorded only once. CDR3: CASSTRQGASTEAFF. CDR3 bases: TGTGCCAGCAGCACTCGACAGGGGGCAAGCACTGAAGCTTTCTTT. This sequence joins TRBV7-8 and TRBJ1-1, with TRBD1 identical over 10 bases. From germline, CDR1 is SGHVS and CDR2 FQNEAQ. CDR3 length: 15 amino acids. V lost 5 bases to trimming and J lost 4 bases; unmatched junction nucleotides: 7.

This clone was detected only a few times. The chain employs TRBV7-8 and TRBJ1-1; no reliable D call. Germline CDR1 is SGHVS and CDR2 is FQNEAQ. The CDR3 covers 15 residues. Trimming removed 1 base at V and 4 bases at J, with 13 bases between. CDR3 in DNA: TGTGCCAGCAGCTTAGTTCCCAGATTGGGCACTGAAGCTTTCTTT. This translates into CASSLVPRLGTEAFF.

The V call is TRBV18, the J call TRBJ1-2; 7 positions agree with TRBD1. CDR1 is KGHSH, CDR2 LQKENI, per germline. With 4 bases clipped from V and 3 bases from J, the junction kept 2 bases outside the gene matches. The CDR3 consists of 13 residues. CDR3 nucleotides: TGTGCCAGCTCACGCAGGGGGGACTATGGCTACACCTTC. This codes for CASSRRGDYGYTF.

This clone was counted only a few times. This rearrangement joins TRBV19 to TRBJ1-2, with D tentatively TRBD1 (6 bases). The germline CDR1 and CDR2 sequences are LNHDA and SQIVND (reference sequence). The CDR3 length is 13 residues. The V end lost 5 bases, the J end lost 5 bases, and 12 bases lay between the germline ends. The CDR3 spells CASSPTGGYGYTF. The CDR3 DNA reads TGTGCCAGTAGTCCGACAGGAGGGTATGGCTACACCTTC.

CDR3 amino acids: CASSHPWDYSYEQYF. The CDR3 DNA follows: TGTGCCAGCAGCCATCCCTGGGACTACTCCTACGAGCAGTACTTC. The rearrangement joins TRBV11-1 to TRBJ2-7; 7 bases line up with TRBD2. Trimming took 5 bases from V and 0 from J; bases not matched to a gene: 7. CDR3 size: 15 residues. CDR1 SGHAT and CDR2 FQDESV come from the germline V gene (reference sequence).

Only one count was recorded for this clone. This chain uses TRBV29-1 with TRBJ2-7; D ambiguous. V was cut by 4 bases and J by 1 base, with 11 bases left in between. The CDR3 loop spans 13 amino acids. Germline CDR1 and CDR2: SQVTM and ANQGSEA. The CDR3 loop reads CSVGHDGSYEQYF. Here the CDR3 DNA reads TGCAGCGTTGGACATGATGGGTCCTACGAGCAGTACTTC.

The V and J genes are TRBV2 and TRBJ2-2, with no clear D. This CDR3 has 16 amino acids. V lost 2 bases, J lost 5 bases, and 15 bases lay in between. In germline, CDR1 is SNHLY, CDR2 FYNNEI. This chain's CDR3 is CASSEWLGVGTGELFF. The CDR3 DNA sequence: TGTGCCAGCAGTGAATGGCTGGGTGTTGGGACCGGGGAGCTGTTTTTT.

The chain joins TRBV18 to TRBJ1-6, with 10 bases that match TRBD1. Germline loops: CDR1 KGHSH, CDR2 LQKENI. V shed 5 bases, J shed 6 bases, and the junction held 4 bases outside the gene matches. This CDR3 has 15 residues. CDR3 protein: CASSTRDRGNSPLHF. CDR3 sequence (DNA): TGTGCCAGCTCAACCCGGGACAGGGGTAATTCACCCCTCCACTTT.

The chain joins TRBV5-6 to TRBJ2-3, with 7 nucleotides matching TRBD1. The CDR3 length is 16 residues. After removal of 3 bases from V and 2 bases from J, the junction contained 9 bases not matched to a gene. Germline CDR1 and CDR2: SGHDT and YYEEEE. The CDR3 DNA sequence: TGTGCCAGCAGCTCGGCCGGGACAGATTTCACAGATACGCAGTATTTT. It is translated as CASSSAGTDFTDTQYF.

This chain joins TRBV5-1 and TRBJ2-1, with a possible D match to TRBD2 (5 bases). The germline V and J ends were trimmed by 4 bases and 3 bases, with 8 bases remaining between them. Germline V gives CDR1 SGHRS, CDR2 YFSETQ. The CDR3 runs to 13 residues. DNA of the CDR3: TGCGCCAGCAGCCAAGCGGACTACAATGAGCAGTTCTTC. Translating gives CASSQADYNEQFF.

In its sample, this clone was seen a few times. The chain employs TRBV5-4 and TRBJ1-3; D possibly corresponds to TRBD1 (5 bases). This CDR3 comprises 16 residues. In germline, CDR1 is SGHNT, CDR2 YYREEE (reference sequence). Trimming left V 1 base short and J 4 bases short, with 15 bases between. The DNA for the CDR3 is TGTGCCAGCAGCTTGTTATCGGGCGGGGACGGAAACACCATATATTTT. This codes for CASSLLSGGDGNTIYF.

This chain connects TRBV7-9 to TRBJ1-1; weak D call: TRBD1 (6 bases). The CDR3 is made up of 16 amino acids. The V gene's germline CDR1 is SEHNR and CDR2 FQNEAQ (reference sequence). V lost 1 base and J lost 3, with 15 bases in between. CDR3 nucleotides: TGTGCCAGCAGCTTAGATCCCCAGGGGCTAGACACTGAAGCTTTCTTT. As protein: CASSLDPQGLDTEAFF.

The chain joins TRBV27 to TRBJ1-1; D not certain. Per germline, CDR1 MNHEY and CDR2 SMNVEV (reference sequence). Trimming removed 1 base from V and 11 bases from J, with 8 bases in between. This CDR3 is built from 11 residues. The CDR3: CASSLLGLAFF. As DNA, the CDR3 is TGTGCCAGCAGTTTATTAGGTTTGGCTTTCTTT.

The V and J genes are TRBV5-1 and TRBJ1-1; no clear D gene. Germline V gives CDR1 SGHRS, CDR2 YFSETQ. The V and J ends lost 7 bases and 1 base respectively, with 11 bases between them. This CDR3 contains 13 residues. The CDR3 DNA reads TGCGCCAGCCAATTAGGGAGGAACACTGAAGCTTTCTTT. It yields the protein CASQLGRNTEAFF.